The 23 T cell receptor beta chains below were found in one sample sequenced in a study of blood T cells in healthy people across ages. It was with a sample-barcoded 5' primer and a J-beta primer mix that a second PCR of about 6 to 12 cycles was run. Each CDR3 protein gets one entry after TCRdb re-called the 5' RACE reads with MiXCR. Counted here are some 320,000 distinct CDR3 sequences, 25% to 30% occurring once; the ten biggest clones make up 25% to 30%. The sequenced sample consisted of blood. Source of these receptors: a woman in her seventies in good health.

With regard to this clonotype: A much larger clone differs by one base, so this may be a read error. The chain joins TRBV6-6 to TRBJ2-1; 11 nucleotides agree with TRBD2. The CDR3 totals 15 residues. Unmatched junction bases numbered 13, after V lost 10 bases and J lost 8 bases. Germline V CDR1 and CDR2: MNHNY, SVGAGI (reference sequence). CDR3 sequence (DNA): TGTGCCAACATTCCCGGACTAGCGGGTCTTTATGAGCAGTTCTTC. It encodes CANIPGLAGLYEQFF.

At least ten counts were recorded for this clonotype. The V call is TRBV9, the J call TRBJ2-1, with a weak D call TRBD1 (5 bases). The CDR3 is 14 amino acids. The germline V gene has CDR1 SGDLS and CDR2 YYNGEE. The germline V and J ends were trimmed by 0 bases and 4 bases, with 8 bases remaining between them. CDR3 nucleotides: TGTGCCAGCAGCGTAGGGGGCGGATACAATGAGCAGTTCTTC. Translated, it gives CASSVGGGYNEQFF.

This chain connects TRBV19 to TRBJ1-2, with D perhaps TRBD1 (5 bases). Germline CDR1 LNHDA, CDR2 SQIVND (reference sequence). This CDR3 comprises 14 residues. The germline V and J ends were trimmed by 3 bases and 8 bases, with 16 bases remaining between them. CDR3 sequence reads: CASSIAGTKPGYTF. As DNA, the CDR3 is TGTGCCAGTAGTATTGCCGGGACCAAACCGGGCTACACCTTC.

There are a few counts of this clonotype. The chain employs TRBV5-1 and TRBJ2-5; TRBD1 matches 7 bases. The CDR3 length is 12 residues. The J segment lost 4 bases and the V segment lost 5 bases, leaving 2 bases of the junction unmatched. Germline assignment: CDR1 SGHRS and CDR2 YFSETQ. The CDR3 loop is CASRGTVETQYF. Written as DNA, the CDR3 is TGCGCCAGCAGGGGGACAGTAGAGACCCAGTACTTC.

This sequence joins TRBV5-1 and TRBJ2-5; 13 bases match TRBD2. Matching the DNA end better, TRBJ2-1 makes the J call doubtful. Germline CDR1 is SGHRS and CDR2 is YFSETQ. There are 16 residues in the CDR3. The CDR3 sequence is CASSLGTSGRKNEQFF. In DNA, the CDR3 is TGCGCCAGCAGCTTGGGGACTAGCGGGAGAAAAAATGAGCAGTTCTTC.

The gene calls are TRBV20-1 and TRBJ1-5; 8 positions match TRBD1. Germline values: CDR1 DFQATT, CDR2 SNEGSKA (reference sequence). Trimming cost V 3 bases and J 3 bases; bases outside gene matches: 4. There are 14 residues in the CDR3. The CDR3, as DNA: TGCAGTGCTAGCCGGGGACAGGTCAATCAGCCCCAGCATTTT. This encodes CSASRGQVNQPQHF.

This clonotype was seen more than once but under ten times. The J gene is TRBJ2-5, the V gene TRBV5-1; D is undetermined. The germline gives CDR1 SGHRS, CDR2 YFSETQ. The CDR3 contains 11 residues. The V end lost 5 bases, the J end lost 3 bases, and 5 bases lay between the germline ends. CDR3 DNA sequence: TGCGCCAGCAGGGTGAAAGAGACCCAGTACTTC. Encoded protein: CASRVKETQYF.

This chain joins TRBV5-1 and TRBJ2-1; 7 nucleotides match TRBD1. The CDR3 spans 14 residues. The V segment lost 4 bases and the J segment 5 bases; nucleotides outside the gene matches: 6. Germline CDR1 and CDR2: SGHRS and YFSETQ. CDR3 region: CASSQGQLDNEQFF. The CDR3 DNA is TGCGCCAGCAGCCAGGGACAGCTAGACAATGAGCAGTTCTTC.

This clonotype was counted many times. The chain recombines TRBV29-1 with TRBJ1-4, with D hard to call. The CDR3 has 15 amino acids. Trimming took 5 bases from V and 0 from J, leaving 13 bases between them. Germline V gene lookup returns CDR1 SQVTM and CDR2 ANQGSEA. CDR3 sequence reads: CSVRGGSATNEKLFF. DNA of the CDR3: TGCAGCGTTCGGGGAGGGTCGGCAACTAATGAAAAACTGTTTTTT. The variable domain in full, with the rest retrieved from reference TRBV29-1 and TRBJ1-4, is SAVISQKPSRDICQRGTSLTIQCQVDSQVTMMFWYRQQPGQSLTLIATANQGSEATYESGFVIDKFPISRPNLTFSTLTVSNMSPEDSSIYLCSVRGGSATNEKLFFGSGTQLSVL.

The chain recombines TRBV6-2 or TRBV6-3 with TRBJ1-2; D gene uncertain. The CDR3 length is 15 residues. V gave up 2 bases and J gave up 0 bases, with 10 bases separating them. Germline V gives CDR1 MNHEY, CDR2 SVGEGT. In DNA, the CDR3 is TGTGCCAGCAGTTACGACGACGGTTCTAACTATGGCTACACCTTC. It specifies CASSYDDGSNYGYTF.

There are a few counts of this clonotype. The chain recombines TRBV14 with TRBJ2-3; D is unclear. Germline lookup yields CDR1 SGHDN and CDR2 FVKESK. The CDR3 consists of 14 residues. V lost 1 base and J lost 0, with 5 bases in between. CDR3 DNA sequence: TGTGCCAGCAGCCAAGGTGGTAGCACAGATACGCAGTATTTT. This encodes CASSQGGSTDTQYF.

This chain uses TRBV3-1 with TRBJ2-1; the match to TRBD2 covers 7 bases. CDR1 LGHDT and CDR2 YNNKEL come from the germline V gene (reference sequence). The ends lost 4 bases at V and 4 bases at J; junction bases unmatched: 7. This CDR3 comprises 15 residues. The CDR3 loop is CASSRAGRTYNEQFF. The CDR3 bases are TGTGCCAGCAGCCGAGCGGGGCGGACATACAATGAGCAGTTCTTC.

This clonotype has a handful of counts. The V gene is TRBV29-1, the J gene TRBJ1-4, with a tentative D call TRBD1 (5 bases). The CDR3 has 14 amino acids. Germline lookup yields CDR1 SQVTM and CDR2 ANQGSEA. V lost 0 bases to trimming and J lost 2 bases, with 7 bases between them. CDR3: CSVEDRQTNEKLFF. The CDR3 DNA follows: TGCAGCGTTGAAGATCGACAGACTAATGAAAAACTGTTTTTT.

DNA of the CDR3: TGTGCCAGCAGCCAAGATAACGGGGAAGGGACCCAGTACTTC. Protein sequence: CASSQDNGEGTQYF. V is TRBV4-2 and J is TRBJ2-5; weak D call: TRBD2 (5 bases). V gave up 0 bases and J gave up 7 bases, with 12 bases separating them. The CDR3 sequence is 14 residues long. Germline assignment: CDR1 LGHNA and CDR2 YNFKEQ.

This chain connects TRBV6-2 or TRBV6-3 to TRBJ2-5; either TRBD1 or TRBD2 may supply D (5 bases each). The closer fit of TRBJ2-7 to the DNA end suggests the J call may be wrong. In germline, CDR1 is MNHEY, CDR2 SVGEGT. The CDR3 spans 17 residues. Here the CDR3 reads CASSYSRGTSGLYEQYF. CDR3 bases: TGTGCCAGCAGTTACTCGAGAGGAACCTCGGGGCTCTACGAGCAGTACTTC.

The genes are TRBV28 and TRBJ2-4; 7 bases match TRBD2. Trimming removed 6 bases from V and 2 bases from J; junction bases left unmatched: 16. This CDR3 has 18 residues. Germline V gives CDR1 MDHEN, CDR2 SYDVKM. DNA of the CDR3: TGTGCCAGCAGGAGACTAGCAGATATGGCGGGAACCAAAAACATTCAGTACTTC. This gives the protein CASRRLADMAGTKNIQYF.

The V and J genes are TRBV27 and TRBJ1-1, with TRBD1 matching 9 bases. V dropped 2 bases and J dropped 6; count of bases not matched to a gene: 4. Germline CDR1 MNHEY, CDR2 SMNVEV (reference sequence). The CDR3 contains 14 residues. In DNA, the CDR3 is TGTGCCAGCAGTTTAGGACAGGGGATCGCTGAAGCTTTCTTT. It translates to CASSLGQGIAEAFF.

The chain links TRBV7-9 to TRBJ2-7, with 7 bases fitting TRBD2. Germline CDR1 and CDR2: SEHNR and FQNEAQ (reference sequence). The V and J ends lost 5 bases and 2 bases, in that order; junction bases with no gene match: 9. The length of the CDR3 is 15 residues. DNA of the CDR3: TGTGCCAGCAGCCCCATACCAGCGGGGACCTACGAGCAGTACTTC. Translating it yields CASSPIPAGTYEQYF. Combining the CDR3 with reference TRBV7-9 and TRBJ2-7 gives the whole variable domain DTGVSQNPRHKITKRGQNVTFRCDPISEHNRLYWYRQTLGQGPEFLTYFQNEAQLEKSRLLSDRFSAERPKGSFSTLEIQRTEQGDSAMYLCASSPIPAGTYEQYFGPGTRLTVT.

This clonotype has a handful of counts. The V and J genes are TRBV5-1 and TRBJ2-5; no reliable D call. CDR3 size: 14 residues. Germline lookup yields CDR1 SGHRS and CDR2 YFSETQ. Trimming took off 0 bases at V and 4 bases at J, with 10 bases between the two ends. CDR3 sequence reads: CASSLVLMGETQYF. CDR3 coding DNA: TGCGCCAGCAGCTTGGTCTTGATGGGAGAGACCCAGTACTTC.

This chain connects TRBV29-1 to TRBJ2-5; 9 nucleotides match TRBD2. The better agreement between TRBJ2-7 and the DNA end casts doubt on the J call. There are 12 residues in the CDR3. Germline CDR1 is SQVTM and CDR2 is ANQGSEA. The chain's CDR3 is CSAKRGAYEQYF. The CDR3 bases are TGCAGCGCAAAGCGGGGGGCCTACGAGCAGTACTTC.

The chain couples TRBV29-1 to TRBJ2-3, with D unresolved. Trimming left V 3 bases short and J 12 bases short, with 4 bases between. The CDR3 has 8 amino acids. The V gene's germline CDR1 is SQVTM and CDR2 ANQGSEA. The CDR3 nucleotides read TGCAGCGTTGACAGACAGTATTTT. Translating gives CSVDRQYF.

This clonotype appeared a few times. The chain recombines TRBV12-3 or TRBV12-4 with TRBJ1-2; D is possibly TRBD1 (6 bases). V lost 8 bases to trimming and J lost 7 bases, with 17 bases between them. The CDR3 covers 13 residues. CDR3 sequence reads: CASGWGARSGYTF. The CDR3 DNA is TGTGCCAGCGGTTGGGGGGCGAGAAGTGGCTACACCTTC.

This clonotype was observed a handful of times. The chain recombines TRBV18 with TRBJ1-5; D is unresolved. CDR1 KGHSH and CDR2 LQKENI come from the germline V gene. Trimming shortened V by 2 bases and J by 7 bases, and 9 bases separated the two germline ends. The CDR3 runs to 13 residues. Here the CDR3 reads CASSPTPEQPQHF. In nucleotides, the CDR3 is TGTGCCAGCTCACCAACCCCTGAACAGCCCCAGCATTTT.